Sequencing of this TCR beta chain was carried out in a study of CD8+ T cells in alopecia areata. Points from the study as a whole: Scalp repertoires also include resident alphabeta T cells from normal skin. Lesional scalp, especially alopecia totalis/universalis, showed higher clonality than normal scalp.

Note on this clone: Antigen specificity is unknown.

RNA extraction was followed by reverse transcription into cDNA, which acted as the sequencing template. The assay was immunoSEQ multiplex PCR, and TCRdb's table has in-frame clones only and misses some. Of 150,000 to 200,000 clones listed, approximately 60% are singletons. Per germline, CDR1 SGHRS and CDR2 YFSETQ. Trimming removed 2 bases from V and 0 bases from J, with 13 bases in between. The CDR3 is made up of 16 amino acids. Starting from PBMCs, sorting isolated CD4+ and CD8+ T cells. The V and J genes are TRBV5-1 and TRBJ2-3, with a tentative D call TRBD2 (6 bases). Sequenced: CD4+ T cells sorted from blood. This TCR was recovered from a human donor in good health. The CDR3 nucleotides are TGCGCCAGCAGCTTAACGCCCGGGACTAGCACAGATACGCAGTATTTT. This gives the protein CASSLTPGTSTDTQYF. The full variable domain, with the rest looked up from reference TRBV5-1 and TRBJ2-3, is KAGVTQTPRYLIKTRGQQVTLSCSPISGHRSVSWYQQTPGQGLQFLFEYFSETQRNKGNFPGRFSGRQFSNSRSEMNVSTLELGDSALYLCASSLTPGTSTDTQYFGPGTRLTVL.